This T cell receptor (beta chain) was retrieved from a study of response to subunit inactivated influenza vaccine. Study findings and constraints: Authors proposed each seasonal influenza vaccination draws in few new T cells.

V lost 9 bases to trimming and J lost 6 bases, with 18 bases between them. The CDR3 length is 13 residues. Germline V gene sequence: CDR1 SNHLY, CDR2 FYNNEI. This clonotype was seen a handful of times. Its matching antigen is unknown. One entry per CDR3 protein results from TCRdb running MiXCR on the RT-PCR reads. Here the sample spans roughly 650,000 distinct CDR3 sequences, around 15% being singletons. The V call is TRBV2, the J call TRBJ2-7; D possibly corresponds to TRBD1 (6 bases). The receptor was isolated from a man aged 50 or older who received an inactivated influenza vaccine. Source: PBMCs from blood, taken approximately 15 days before vaccination. The DNA for the CDR3 is TGTGCCAGTCTTTACCTCCGAGGGGGCGAGCAGTACTTC. Translation: CASLYLRGGEQYF.